The rows below give T cell receptor beta chains drawn from one sample of a study of Tregs in tolerant kidney transplant recipients. The protocol was immunoSEQ multiplex PCR, while the TCRdb copy is restricted to in-frame clones and leaves out a portion. The sample holds over 60,000 clones; roughly 89% are singletons and the top ten take about 4%. Source material: CD4+ T cells from blood. All receptors come from a human donor in good health. Each CDR3 is given without its conserved first and last residue.

V gene	J gene	CDR3 protein
TRBV30	TRBJ2-3	AWGPGGVDTQY
TRBV7-3	TRBJ2-1	ASSLGGLTSGRF
TRBV7-2	TRBJ1-1	ASSLTWAQEAF
TRBV28	TRBJ2-7	ASSSGAYEQY
TRBV9	TRBJ1-3	ASSAGQGKGNTIY
TRBV21-1	TRBJ2-5	ASRDVYQETQY
TRBV27	TRBJ1-2	ASRPPGTGGGYGYT
TRBV19	TRBJ1-2	ASSLAAEYGYT
TRBV19	TRBJ1-1	ASTLYGVNTEAF
TRBV2	TRBJ2-7	ASSYIPGQGADEQY
TRBV2	TRBJ1-1	ASSAGQRLAEAF
TRBV7-8	TRBJ2-1	ASSSPAGVYEQF
TRBV7-9	TRBJ1-2	ASTTTGNYGYT
TRBV18	TRBJ2-5	ASSPRIETQY
TRBV19	TRBJ2-1	ASNVRTGGGNEQF
TRBV5-1	TRBJ1-2	ASSQGDDYGYT
TRBV4-1	TRBJ2-1	ASSSFHGLYNEQF
TRBV4-1	TRBJ2-1	ASSREPIGLGNNEQF
TRBV7-2	TRBJ2-2	ASSLEGFGELF
TRBV18	TRBJ2-7	ASSQGISYEQY
TRBV25-1	TRBJ2-3	ASSEGLAGGDTQY
TRBV21-1	TRBJ1-3	ASKSYPKENTIY
TRBV11-2	TRBJ2-7	ASSLYRSTAGEQY
TRBV6-5	TRBJ2-2	ASSRDKVTGELF
TRBV7-2	TRBJ2-3	ASSFSGSRDTQY
TRBV4-3	TRBJ2-1	ASSLYPGRDSYNEQF
TRBV2	TRBJ1-1	ASTDRLGGIGAF
TRBV20-1	-	SASDLAEQY
TRBV11-2	TRBJ1-4	ASSSPLVEEKLF
TRBV2	TRBJ2-7	ASSEKQPTFYEQY
TRBV7-9	TRBJ2-7	ASSLLPSGDTEQY
TRBV27	TRBJ2-3	ASSLSRDAGADTQY
TRBV5-1	TRBJ1-3	ASSLFASDNDGNTIY
TRBV5-1	TRBJ1-1	ASSYSGVRNTEAF
TRBV5-4	TRBJ1-1	ASSLGREMTGSRTTEAF
TRBV10-3	TRBJ2-3	AIGTGGTGDTQY
TRBV9	TRBJ2-5	ASSPSPPETQY
TRBV12-5	TRBJ1-6	ASGLYTGQDVRGSPLH
TRBV5-5	TRBJ1-1	ASLEGATRMNTEAF
TRBV7-2	TRBJ2-7	ASSPQRAYEQY
TRBV5-1	TRBJ2-3	ASSAGKPTDTQY
TRBV21-1	TRBJ2-1	ASVNGGGKVQF
TRBV6-5	TRBJ2-3	ASNRASTDTQY
TRBV18	TRBJ2-7	ASSPLAGRYSYEQY